This TCR beta chain appears in the sequencing data of a study of T cell responses to AZD1222 COVID-19 vaccine. Study-wide results and caveats: The breadth and depth of Spike-specific TCRs increased once two AZD1222 doses had been given.

This CDR3 has 14 amino acids. CDR1 is ENHRY, CDR2 SYGVKD, per germline. The V end lost 7 bases, the J end lost 3 bases, and 15 bases lay between the germline ends. The assay was immunoSEQ multiplex PCR, and TCRdb's table has in-frame clones only and misses some. The data contain 110,000 or so clones, 70% to 90% of them singletons. As to this clone: What it binds is unknown.

V is TRBV10-3 and J is TRBJ1-2; D call uncertain. The sequence was collected from an adult in good health. The sample consisted of peripheral blood, taken on day 0 of AZD1222 vaccination. The CDR3 coding sequence is TGTGCCATCACCCAAGACCCGGCCGACTATGGCTACACCTTC. Protein product: CAITQDPADYGYTF.